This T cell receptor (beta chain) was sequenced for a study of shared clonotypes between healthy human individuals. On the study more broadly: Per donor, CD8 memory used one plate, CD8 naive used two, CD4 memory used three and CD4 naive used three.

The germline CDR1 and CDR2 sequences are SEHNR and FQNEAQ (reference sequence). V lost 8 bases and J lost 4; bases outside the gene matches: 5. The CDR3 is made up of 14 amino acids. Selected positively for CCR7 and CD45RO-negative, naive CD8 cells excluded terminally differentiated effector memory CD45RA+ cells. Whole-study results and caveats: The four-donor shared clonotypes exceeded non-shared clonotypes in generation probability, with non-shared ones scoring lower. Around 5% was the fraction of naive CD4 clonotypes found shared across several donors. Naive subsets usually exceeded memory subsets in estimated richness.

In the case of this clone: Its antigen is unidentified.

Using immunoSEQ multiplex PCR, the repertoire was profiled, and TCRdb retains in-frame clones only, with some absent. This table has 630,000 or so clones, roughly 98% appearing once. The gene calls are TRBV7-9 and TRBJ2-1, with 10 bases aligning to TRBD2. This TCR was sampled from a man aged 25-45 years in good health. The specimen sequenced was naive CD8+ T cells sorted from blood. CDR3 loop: CASPTSGDYNEQFF. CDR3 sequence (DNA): TGTGCCAGCCCTACTAGCGGGGATTACAATGAGCAGTTCTTC.